Listed below are T cell receptor beta chains from one sample, sequenced in a study of cytomegalovirus exposure and HLA in healthy donors. Only in-frame clones appear in the TCRdb table, and some are missing; sequencing was by immunoSEQ multiplex PCR. The table shows 85,000 to 100,000 clones, with about 70% occurring only once. Sequencing input: PBMCs. The origin of the receptors is a human donor in good health. Both conserved end residues are part of each CDR3. A D gene is named only where the DNA matches it firmly. Clone size appears in some rows only: once, few, many, or a class for an expanded clone.

J gene | V gene | clone size | D gene | CDR3 protein | CDR3 DNA
TRBJ2-5 | TRBV7-9 | once | TRBD1 | CASSPAGTGSETQYF | TGTGCCAGCAGCCCTGCGGGGACAGGTTCAGAGACCCAGTACTTC
TRBJ2-5 | TRBV9 | . | TRBD2 | CASSVGASGGRRQETQYF | TGTGCCAGCAGCGTAGGGGCTAGCGGGGGAAGGAGGCAAGAGACCCAGTACTTC
TRBJ2-7 | TRBV5-1 | . | TRBD1 | CASSLAQPGTGDRHEQYF | TGCGCCAGCAGCTTGGCTCAGCCAGGGACAGGGGATCGCCACGAGCAGTACTTC
TRBJ2-3 | TRBV6-1 | . | TRBD1 | CASSALWTGLTIDTQYF | TGTGCCAGCAGTGCCTTATGGACAGGGTTAACGATAGATACGCAGTATTTT
TRBJ2-5 | TRBV10-1 | . | . | CASSPGNDGETQYF | TGCGCCAGCAGCCCAGGGAATGACGGTGAGACCCAGTACTTC
TRBJ2-7 | TRBV5-5 | . | . | CASSLEQSYEQYF | TGTGCCAGCAGCTTGGAACAGTCCTACGAGCAGTACTTC
TRBJ1-1 | TRBV7-6 | . | . | CASSLREGLGTEAFF | TGTGCCAGCAGCTTAAGGGAGGGACTAGGGACTGAAGCTTTCTTT
TRBJ2-2 | TRBV15 | . | TRBD2 | CATKREYTGELFF | TGTGCCACCAAGCGGGAGTACACCGGGGAGCTGTTTTTT
TRBJ2-6 | TRBV9 | . | TRBD2 | CASSVGAGGGVAGANVLTF | TGTGCCAGCAGCGTAGGGGCGGGGGGGGGAGTGGCAGGGGCCAACGTCCTGACTTTC
TRBJ1-1 | TRBV4-2 | . | TRBD1 | CASSPLTGTGGHTEAFF | TGTGCCAGCAGCCCGCTCACCGGGACAGGGGGTCACACTGAAGCTTTCTTT
TRBJ2-7 | TRBV2 | many | . | CASSEGEGPYEQYF | TGTGCCAGCAGCGAGGGGGAGGGCCCGTACGAGCAGTACTTC
TRBJ2-1 | TRBV6-6 | . | . | CASRTGLTEQFF | TGTGCCAGCAGAACGGGACTGACCGAGCAGTTCTTC
TRBJ2-2 | TRBV30 | . | . | CAWSASGNTGELFF | TGTGCCTGGAGTGCCTCAGGGAACACCGGGGAGCTGTTTTTT
TRBJ1-1 | TRBV5-4 | . | . | CASSSDRVVTEAFF | TGTGCCAGCAGCTCAGACAGAGTAGTGACTGAAGCTTTCTTT
TRBJ1-2 | TRBV2 | once | . | CASSEAAGSYTF | TGTGCCAGCAGTGAAGCGGCAGGATCCTACACCTTC
TRBJ1-2 | TRBV5-4 | . | . | CASSLGGGGTYYGYTF | TGTGCCAGCAGCTTGGGGGGGGGAGGGACATACTATGGCTACACCTTC
TRBJ2-2 | TRBV7-8 | . | . | CASSLVWTANTGELFF | TGTGCCAGCAGCTTAGTTTGGACAGCGAACACCGGGGAGCTGTTTTTT
TRBJ2-1 | TRBV5-1 | . | . | CASSIRDNNEQFF | TGCGCCAGCAGCATCCGGGATAACAATGAGCAGTTCTTC
TRBJ1-6 | TRBV12-5 | . | . | CASGVGHYNSPLHF | TGTGCTAGTGGGGTGGGACATTATAATTCACCCCTCCACTTT
TRBJ1-5 | TRBV7-8 | . | TRBD1 | CASSSYRGGNQPQHF | TGTGCCAGCAGCTCCTACAGGGGGGGGAATCAGCCCCAGCATTTT
TRBJ2-7 | TRBV14 | . | . | CASSPGLTSYEQYF | TGTGCCAGCAGCCCCGGACTAACCTCCTACGAGCAGTACTTC
TRBJ1-2 | TRBV7-9 | . | TRBD1 | CASSSNRGQTF | TGTGCCAGCAGCTCCAACAGGGGGCAAACCTTC
TRBJ1-4 | TRBV25-1 | . | TRBD1 | CASRYRGPNEKLFF | TGTGCCAGCAGATACAGGGGGCCTAATGAAAAACTGTTTTTT
TRBJ2-2 | TRBV7-7 | many | TRBD1 | CASSPTGVSTGELFF | TGTGCCAGCAGCCCAACAGGGGTCAGCACCGGGGAGCTGTTTTTT
TRBJ2-7 | TRBV5-5 | . | . | CASSLEPGPYEQYF | TGTGCCAGCAGCTTGGAGCCAGGGCCCTACGAGCAGTACTTC
TRBJ2-7 | TRBV5-6 | once | . | CASRRRPAASYEQYF | TGTGCCAGCAGACGCCGGCCAGCGGCCTCCTACGAGCAGTACTTC
TRBJ2-3 | TRBV2 | . | . | CASRESTDTQYF | TGTGCCAGCAGAGAGAGCACAGATACGCAGTATTTT
TRBJ1-4 | TRBV18 | . | . | CASPSWGPRGEKLFF | TGTGCCAGCCCTTCGTGGGGCCCACGAGGTGAAAAACTGTTTTTT
TRBJ2-1 | TRBV29-1 | few | TRBD2 | CSVLTGLAGDEQFF | TGCAGCGTTCTTACGGGACTAGCGGGAGACGAGCAGTTCTTC
TRBJ1-1 | TRBV23-1 | . | TRBD1 | CASSQTGQGWFSEAFF | TGCGCCAGCAGTCAAACCGGACAGGGCTGGTTTAGTGAAGCTTTCTTT
TRBJ2-3 | TRBV6-1 | . | TRBD1 | CASSEGQGDTDTQYF | TGTGCCAGCAGTGAGGGACAGGGGGACACAGATACGCAGTATTTT
TRBJ1-2 | TRBV29-1 | . | . | CSVEDDSPYGYTF | TGCAGCGTTGAAGACGACTCCCCCTATGGCTACACCTTC
TRBJ1-1 | TRBV19 | . | . | CAFQRPTEAFF | TGTGCCTTCCAGAGGCCAACTGAAGCTTTCTTT
TRBJ2-5 | TRBV5-6 | . | . | CASKTRASGRETQYF | TGTGCCAGCAAGACTAGAGCCTCGGGTAGGGAGACCCAGTACTTC
TRBJ1-1 | TRBV4-1 | . | TRBD1 | CASSQPPDRLLRMNTEAFF | TGCGCCAGCAGCCAGCCGCCGGACAGGTTATTGCGAATGAACACTGAAGCTTTCTTT
TRBJ2-3 | TRBV5-4 | . | . | CASSLRGTDTQYF | TGTGCCAGCAGCCTCCGGGGGACAGATACGCAGTATTTT
TRBJ2-6 | TRBV19 | once | . | CASSMVWGTRPQPYSGANVLTF | TGTGCCAGTAGTATGGTATGGGGCACACGGCCCCAACCTTACTCTGGGGCCAACGTCCTGACTTTC
TRBJ2-7 | TRBV6-5 | . | . | CASSTAGTQSYEQYF | TGTGCCAGCAGTACCGCCGGGACTCAATCCTACGAGCAGTACTTC
TRBJ2-7 | TRBV9 | . | TRBD2 | CASSVGRGGPYEQYF | TGTGCCAGCAGCGTAGGGCGGGGGGGCCCCTACGAGCAGTACTTC
TRBJ2-1 | TRBV27 | few | TRBD2 | CASSLRRERFYEQFF | TGTGCCAGCAGTTTACGGCGGGAGAGGTTCTATGAGCAGTTCTTC
TRBJ2-3 | TRBV9 | . | . | CASSVGRQGLASTDTQYF | TGTGCCAGCAGCGTAGGGAGACAGGGACTTGCTAGCACAGATACGCAGTATTTT
TRBJ2-7 | TRBV7-9 | . | . | CASSPSRGRFDEQYF | TGTGCCAGCAGTCCATCCCGTGGCAGGTTCGACGAGCAGTACTTC
TRBJ1-5 | TRBV15 | . | TRBD1 | CATSRKGASNQPQHF | TGTGCCACCAGCAGAAAGGGGGCTAGCAATCAGCCCCAGCATTTT
TRBJ1-1 | TRBV9 | . | . | CASSGPYRDGSEAFF | TGTGCCAGCAGCGGGCCATACAGGGACGGGTCTGAAGCTTTCTTT
TRBJ1-4 | TRBV19 | once | TRBD1 | CASSRPGTGNEKLFF | TGTGCCAGTAGTCGTCCCGGGACAGGGAATGAAAAACTGTTTTTT
TRBJ1-1 | TRBV27 | . | TRBD1 | CASSHTRTGNTEAFF | TGTGCCAGCAGCCATACTAGGACAGGGAACACTGAAGCTTTCTTT
TRBJ1-2 | TRBV18 | . | . | CASSRVYGYTF | TGTGCCAGCTCCCGGGTCTATGGCTACACCTTC
TRBJ1-1 | TRBV6-5 | . | . | CASLDRANTEAFF | TGTGCCAGCTTGGACAGAGCGAACACTGAAGCTTTCTTT
TRBJ2-1 | TRBV7-2 | . | . | CASSLKVQDPQFF | TGTGCCAGCAGCTTAAAAGTACAGGACCCCCAGTTCTTC
TRBJ1-1 | TRBV12-5 | . | . | CASGLVPGEAFF | TGTGCTAGTGGTTTGGTACCAGGTGAAGCTTTCTTT